These 29 T cell receptor beta chains were sequenced from one sample in a study of T cells in Graves' hyperthyroidism and ophthalmopathy. Researchers amplified the TCR beta CDR3 regions from RNA transcripts. Carried out on the TCR CDR3, a first-round RT-PCR used the HTBI primer set. TCRdb analysed the multiplex PCR reads with MiXCR anew, one entry per CDR3 protein. The sample yields 200,000 to 250,000 distinct CDR3 sequences, about 17% seen once. Sample: blood. The origin of the receptors is a woman under 30 with Graves' ophthalmopathy.

This clonotype was found many times. The chain carries TRBV28 and TRBJ2-7, with 7 positions matching TRBD1. V lost 5 bases to trimming and J lost 6 bases; unmatched junction nucleotides: 16. This CDR3 has 16 residues. In germline, CDR1 is MDHEN, CDR2 SYDVKM. As DNA, the CDR3 is TGTGCCAGCAGTGCCAGGGGGACCCGGGGCAGGGGCGAGCAGTACTTC. Its protein product is CASSARGTRGRGEQYF.

This chain links TRBV20-1 with TRBJ1-2; no firm D call. The CDR3 totals 15 residues. Germline CDR1 is DFQATT and CDR2 is SNEGSKA (reference sequence). V lost 3 bases to trimming and J lost 2 bases, with 16 bases between them. The CDR3: CSASPGGGGNYGYTF. The CDR3 bases are TGCAGTGCTAGCCCGGGAGGCGGCGGAAACTATGGCTACACCTTC.

This clonotype was recorded many times. The gene calls are TRBV6-2 or TRBV6-3 and TRBJ1-5; 7 positions match TRBD1. J gave up 8 bases and V 7 bases, and 5 bases lay outside the gene matches. The CDR3 runs to 12 residues. Germline V CDR1 and CDR2: MNHEY, SVGEGT. The CDR3 sequence is CASNEGAEPQHF. CDR3 coding DNA: TGTGCCAGCAACGAGGGGGCTGAGCCCCAGCATTTT.

This clonotype was recorded at least ten times. This rearrangement joins TRBV6-2 or TRBV6-3 to TRBJ2-2; weak D call: TRBD2 (6 bases). There are 20 residues in the CDR3. The V gene's germline CDR1 is MNHEY and CDR2 SVGEGT. The V and J ends lost 5 bases and 7 bases respectively, with 32 bases between them. CDR3 in DNA: TGTGCCAGCAGTCAATTCATGGGCGGGATGACGGCTAGCGTTAGCGGGGAGCTGTTTTTT. Translated, it gives CASSQFMGGMTASVSGELFF.

Many counts were recorded for this clonotype. This chain uses TRBV11-1 with TRBJ2-2, with 9 bases lining up with TRBD1. CDR1 SGHAT and CDR2 FQDESV come from the germline V gene (reference sequence). The trim removed 4 bases at V and 6 bases at J, leaving 3 bases unmatched. The CDR3 extends over 14 amino acids. CDR3 protein: CASSSTGGPGELFF. CDR3 coding DNA: TGTGCCAGCAGCTCGACAGGGGGACCCGGGGAGCTGTTTTTT.

The rearrangement uses TRBV9 and TRBJ1-5; 9 bases are a match to TRBD1. The CDR3 is 15 residues long. V lost 3 bases and J lost 3; bases outside the gene matches: 4. Germline-derived CDR1 and CDR2 are SGDLS and YYNGEE. In DNA, the CDR3 is TGTGCCAGCAGCGCGGGACAGGGCGACAATCAGCCCCAGCATTTT. Translated, it gives CASSAGQGDNQPQHF.

This clonotype was observed many times. This chain connects TRBV2 to TRBJ2-1, with TRBD2 identical over 8 bases. Per the germline V gene, CDR1 is SNHLY and CDR2 is FYNNEI. The CDR3 sequence is 15 residues long. V lost 10 bases and J lost 4; bases outside the gene matches: 12. The CDR3 loop is CATQRLTSGYNEQFF. CDR3 sequence (DNA): TGTGCCACCCAGAGGTTAACTAGCGGATACAATGAGCAGTTCTTC.

This clonotype was counted at least ten times. V gene TRBV28 combines with J gene TRBJ2-4, with D possibly called TRBD1 or TRBD2 (6 bases each). With 3 bases removed from V and 0 bases from J, the gap between germline ends came to 9 bases. The CDR3 spans 15 residues. The germline V gene encodes CDR1 MDHEN and CDR2 SYDVKM. CDR3 protein: CASSFRGQAKNIQYF. For the CDR3, the DNA is TGTGCCAGCAGTTTCCGGGGGCAAGCCAAAAACATTCAGTACTTC.

Details on this clonotype: This may be a read error: a much more frequent sequence differs by one nucleotide. V usage is TRBV7-8 and J usage is TRBJ2-6, with 8 bases identical to TRBD1. The CDR3 consists of 14 residues. J gave up 6 bases and V 7 bases, and 5 bases lay outside the gene matches. In germline, CDR1 is SGHVS, CDR2 FQNEAQ. The CDR3 loop reads CASNRTGMANVLTF. CDR3 bases: TGTGCCAGCAATCGGACAGGGATGGCCAACGTCCTGACTTTC.

In the case of this clonotype: This clone may be a read error of a much larger clone one base away. The rearrangement links TRBV15 to TRBJ2-1; 7 bases are shared with TRBD2. The DNA end favors TRBJ2-7, so the J call may be wrong. CDR3 length equals 15 residues. Germline V gene lookup returns CDR1 LNHNV and CDR2 YYDKDF (reference sequence). The CDR3 is CATSRGEGGFNEQYF. For the CDR3, the DNA is TGTGCCACCAGCAGAGGGGAGGGCGGTTTCAATGAGCAGTACTTC.

The DNA for the CDR3 is TGTGCCAGCAGCACCGGGACACAGAAAGAGACCCAGTACTTC. This gives the protein CASSTGTQKETQYF. J is TRBJ2-5 and V is TRBV9, with D possibly TRBD1 on 6 matching bases. Between the trimmed V and J ends, which lost 4 bases and 3 bases, there was a span of 13 bases. Looked up from germline, CDR1 is SGDLS and CDR2 is YYNGEE. This CDR3 comprises 14 residues. Full variable domain (rest looked up from reference TRBV9 and TRBJ2-5): DSGVTQTPKHLITATGQRVTLRCSPRSGDLSVYWYQQSLDQGLQFLIQYYNGEERAKGNILERFSAQQFPDLHSELNLSSLELGDSALYFCASSTGTQKETQYFGPGTRLLVL.

V gene TRBV11-2 combines with J gene TRBJ2-1; TRBD2 matches 9 bases. V was clipped by 6 bases and J by 7 bases; unmatched bases: 10. This CDR3 is 15 amino acids long. CDR1 is SGHAT, CDR2 FQNNGV, per germline. The CDR3 bases are TGTGCCAGCAGGCTTAGCGGGAGTGCTCGGAATGAGCAGTTCTTC. Its translation is CASRLSGSARNEQFF. The full variable domain, with the rest looked up from reference TRBV11-2 and TRBJ2-1, is EAGVAQSPRYKIIEKRQSVAFWCNPISGHATLYWYQQILGQGPKLLIQFQNNGVVDDSQLPKDRFSAERLKGVDSTLKIQPAKLEDSAVYLCASRLSGSARNEQFFGPGTRLTVL.

This clonotype appeared many times. This chain uses TRBV19 with TRBJ1-2; D not certain. The V gene's germline CDR1 is LNHDA and CDR2 SQIVND (reference sequence). Trimming shortened V by 9 bases and J by 0 bases, and 17 bases separated the two germline ends. CDR3 length: 15 residues. The CDR3 sequence is CASSPAANSNYGYTF. In DNA, the CDR3 is TGTGCCAGCTCCCCCGCAGCGAATTCTAACTATGGCTACACCTTC.

The chain joins TRBV12-3 or TRBV12-4 to TRBJ1-6; D gene uncertain. Trimming pared 3 bases from V and 8 bases from J, leaving 11 bases between. There are 14 residues in the CDR3. The CDR3 nucleotides read TGTGCCAGCAGTTTCTCGTCGCGGGATTCACCCCTCCACTTT. Amino acids: CASSFSSRDSPLHF.

This clonotype showed up many times. The CDR3 DNA is TGTGCCAGCAGCCCCGGACCGGGACACCAGCGCACAGATACGCAGTATTTT. This gives the protein CASSPGPGHQRTDTQYF. The chain links TRBV13 to TRBJ2-3; D perhaps matches TRBD1 (6 bases). Germline V gives CDR1 PRHDT, CDR2 FYEKMQ (reference sequence). V was clipped by 5 bases and J by 1 base, with 19 bases between them. The CDR3 runs to 17 residues. Variable domain in full (rest from reference TRBV13 and TRBJ2-3): AAGVIQSPRHLIKEKRETATLKCYPIPRHDTVYWYQQGPGQDPQFLISFYEKMQSDKGSIPDRFSAQQFSDYHSELNMSSLELGDSALYFCASSPGPGHQRTDTQYFGPGTRLTVL.

This clonotype came up many times. V is TRBV28 and J is TRBJ2-7; 10 bases map to TRBD2. Germline V gene data show CDR1 as MDHEN and CDR2 as SYDVKM. The length of the CDR3 is 17 residues. Losses at the gene ends were 3 bases for V and 6 bases for J; bases not matched to a gene: 14. This chain's CDR3 is CASSFHRKAGGPVEQYF. In DNA form, the CDR3 reads TGTGCCAGCAGTTTCCACAGAAAAGCGGGGGGGCCGGTCGAGCAGTACTTC. Full variable domain (remainder filled in from reference TRBV28 and TRBJ2-7): DVKVTQSSRYLVKRTGEKVFLECVQDMDHENMFWYRQDPGLGLRLIYFSYDVKMKEKGDIPEGYSVSREKKERFSLILESASTNQTSMYLCASSFHRKAGGPVEQYFGPGTRLTVT.

This clonotype was seen more than once but under ten times. This may come from a read error, since a much larger clone is one base off. V gene TRBV6-2 or TRBV6-3 combines with J gene TRBJ2-1; D possibly corresponds to TRBD2 (6 bases). With 7 bases removed from V and 5 bases from J, the gap between germline ends came to 21 bases. This CDR3 spans 16 amino acids. CDR1 is MNHEY and CDR2 is SVGEGT in the germline V gene. This chain's CDR3 is CASTGLTGETHNEQFF. CDR3 DNA sequence: TGTGCCAGCACCGGACTAACGGGAGAGACTCACAATGAGCAGTTCTTC.

The sample holds many counts of this clonotype. The chain joins TRBV6-1 to TRBJ2-7, with TRBD1 matching over 9 bases. The CDR3 spans 14 residues. J lost 6 bases, V lost 6 bases, and 9 bases had no gene match. The germline CDR1 and CDR2 sequences are MNHNS and SASEGT. The DNA of the CDR3 is TGTGCCAGCAGCCCCGGGACAGGGATTAGCGAGCAGTACTTC. It yields the protein CASSPGTGISEQYF.

The CDR3 reads CASSEWGGIGNTIYF. CDR3 in DNA: TGTGCCAGCAGTGAATGGGGAGGGATTGGAAACACCATATATTTT. V is TRBV25-1 and J is TRBJ1-3; D unclear. The CDR3 has 15 residues. The V end lost 1 base, the J end lost 3 bases, and 10 bases lay between the germline ends. Germline V gene lookup returns CDR1 MGHDK and CDR2 SYGVNS.

Ten or more counts support this clonotype. The V call is TRBV6-1, the J call TRBJ1-2; D ambiguous. This CDR3 has 13 amino acids. V shed 5 bases and J shed 8 bases, with 15 bases lying between them. Germline lookup yields CDR1 MNHNS and CDR2 SASEGT. The CDR3 DNA reads as TGTGCCAGCAGTTTGTCCCAAGGTGGGGGCTACACCTTC. Amino acids: CASSLSQGGGYTF.

V gene TRBV9 combines with J gene TRBJ2-1; 8 positions agree with TRBD1. The CDR3 consists of 13 residues. Germline V lookup: CDR1 SGDLS, CDR2 YYNGEE. With V trimmed by 4 bases and J by 5 bases, 2 bases remained unmatched. For the CDR3, the DNA is TGTGCCAGCAGCACAGGGGGAGACAATGAGCAGTTCTTC. Translated: CASSTGGDNEQFF.

The CDR3 reads CASSLVRTSGGDEQYF. In DNA, the CDR3 is TGTGCCAGCAGTTTAGTTAGAACTAGCGGGGGGGACGAGCAGTACTTC. This chain uses TRBV12-3 or TRBV12-4 with TRBJ2-7; 13 bases match TRBD2. The J segment lost 5 bases and the V segment lost 1 base, leaving 5 bases of the junction unmatched. The CDR3 contains 16 residues.

The gene calls are TRBV20-1 and TRBJ2-5; no clear D gene. CDR3 length: 13 residues. The germline gives CDR1 DFQATT, CDR2 SNEGSKA (reference sequence). Trimming stripped 2 bases from V and 4 bases from J, with 11 bases between. CDR3 sequence reads: CSARSKTGETQYF. CDR3 nucleotide sequence: TGCAGTGCTAGATCCAAGACGGGAGAGACCCAGTACTTC.

This clonotype was observed at least ten times. The chain couples TRBV6-2 or TRBV6-3 to TRBJ1-5, with D hard to call. The CDR3 runs 18 residues. The V and J ends lost 0 bases and 0 bases respectively, with 15 bases between them. From germline, CDR1 is MNHEY and CDR2 SVGEGT. The CDR3 DNA sequence: TGTGCCAGCAGTTACTCATCTTCAGTACCTTATAGCAATCAGCCCCAGCATTTT. This sequence encodes CASSYSSSVPYSNQPQHF.

Ten or more counts support this clonotype. V and J are TRBV7-2 and TRBJ1-1; tentatively, D is TRBD1 (5 bases). Per the germline V gene, CDR1 is SGHTA and CDR2 is FQGNSA. V was trimmed by 4 bases and J by 7 bases, leaving 16 bases between them. This CDR3 region has 14 residues. CDR3 DNA sequence: TGTGCCAGCAGCTCAACGATCGGGACGGGTGAAGCTTTCTTT. This gives the protein CASSSTIGTGEAFF.

The genes are TRBV5-1 and TRBJ2-7; 12 bases align to TRBD1. Germline CDR1 reads SGHRS; CDR2 reads YFSETQ. The CDR3 consists of 14 residues. Trimming at V came to 6 bases and at J to 4 bases, leaving 5 bases not matched to a gene. The CDR3 here is CASKPGQGAYEQYF. CDR3 sequence (DNA): TGCGCCAGCAAACCGGGACAGGGGGCATACGAGCAGTACTTC. Together with reference TRBV5-1 and TRBJ2-7, the CDR3 gives the full variable domain: KAGVTQTPRYLIKTRGQQVTLSCSPISGHRSVSWYQQTPGQGLQFLFEYFSETQRNKGNFPGRFSGRQFSNSRSEMNVSTLELGDSALYLCASKPGQGAYEQYFGPGTRLTVT.

This clonotype was recorded a few times. The genes are TRBV7-9 and TRBJ1-4; D is unresolved. Germline V gene data show CDR1 as SEHNR and CDR2 as FQNEAQ (reference sequence). The CDR3 loop spans 12 amino acids. V was trimmed by 11 bases and J by 6 bases, leaving 13 bases between them. CDR3: CAGKGDDEKLFF. The CDR3 DNA reads TGTGCCGGAAAGGGTGACGATGAAAAACTGTTTTTT.

As regards this clonotype: A read error may be the cause here, since a much bigger clone is one base away. The chain is built from TRBV14 and TRBJ1-5; 11 bases agree with TRBD1. CDR1 is SGHDN, CDR2 FVKESK, per germline. The V gene end was trimmed by 3 bases and the J gene end by 6 bases; junction bases not matched to a gene: 4. The CDR3 loop spans 15 amino acids. The CDR3 DNA follows: TGTGCCAGCAGCCAGAAAGGGACAGGGGGTCAGCCCCAGCATTTT. This codes for CASSQKGTGGQPQHF.

The chain has TRBV20-1 and TRBJ1-1, with a tentative D call TRBD1 (5 bases). The V and J ends lost 3 bases and 3 bases respectively, with 14 bases between them. The CDR3 totals 14 residues. Germline V gene sequence: CDR1 DFQATT, CDR2 SNEGSKA (reference sequence). The CDR3 DNA follows: TGCAGTGCTAGCCCCCCGGCAGGGCACACTGAAGCTTTCTTT. The encoded protein is CSASPPAGHTEAFF.